A single sample gave rise to the 3 T cell receptor beta chains below, sequenced in a study of T cell repertoires in cytomegalovirus infection. Their cognate antigens are unknown. TCRdb redid the calling of the reads with MiXCR, one entry per CDR3 protein. In the table there are about 920,000 distinct CDR3 sequences, roughly 30% of which are singletons. Sequencing used cultured CD8+ T cells from PBMCs, obtained from culture after CMV antigen stimulation. Source of these receptors: a human donor in good health (CMV status not recorded). Some clones in this sample may be carry-over from other donors' samples.

This clonotype was seen a few times. V usage is TRBV28 and J usage is TRBJ2-3; D is unresolved. The germline V gene encodes CDR1 MDHEN and CDR2 SYDVKM. Trimming pared 4 bases from V and 2 bases from J, leaving 13 bases between. This CDR3 contains 15 residues. CDR3 in DNA: TGTGCCAGCAGTTCGGGCAGAGAGGCCACAGATACGCAGTATTTT. Protein product: CASSSGREATDTQYF.

This clonotype occurred once. The chain recombines TRBV6-1 with TRBJ1-2; D is unclear. The CDR3 loop spans 15 amino acids. With 5 bases removed from V and 5 bases from J, the gap between germline ends came to 18 bases. Looked up from germline, CDR1 is MNHNS and CDR2 is SASEGT. CDR3 sequence: CASSYSGRTMYGYTF. DNA for the CDR3: TGTGCCAGCAGTTACTCTGGACGGACTATGTATGGCTACACCTTC.

The CDR3 sequence: CASSGTGDPNEKLFF. The CDR3 DNA sequence: TGTGCCAGCAGTGGGACAGGGGACCCGAATGAAAAACTGTTTTTT. The chain links TRBV6-1 to TRBJ1-4; TRBD1 agrees at 9 bases. Trimming cost V 4 bases and J 5 bases; bases outside gene matches: 5. The CDR3 is 15 amino acids. Germline V gives CDR1 MNHNS, CDR2 SASEGT.